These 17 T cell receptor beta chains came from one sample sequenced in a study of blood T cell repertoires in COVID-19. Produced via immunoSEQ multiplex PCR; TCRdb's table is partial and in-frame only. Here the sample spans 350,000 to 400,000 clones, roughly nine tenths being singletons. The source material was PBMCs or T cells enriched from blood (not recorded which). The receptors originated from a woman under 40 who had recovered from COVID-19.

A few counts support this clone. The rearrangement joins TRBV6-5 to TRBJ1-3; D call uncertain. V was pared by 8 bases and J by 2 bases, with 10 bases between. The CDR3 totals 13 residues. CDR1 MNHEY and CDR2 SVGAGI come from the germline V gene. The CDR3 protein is CASRGGAGNTIYF. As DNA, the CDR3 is TGTGCCAGCCGAGGAGGAGCTGGAAACACCATATATTTT.

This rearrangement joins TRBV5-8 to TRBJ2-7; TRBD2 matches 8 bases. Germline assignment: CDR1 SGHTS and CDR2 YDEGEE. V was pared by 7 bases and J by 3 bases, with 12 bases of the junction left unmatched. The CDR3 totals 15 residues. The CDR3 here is CASARGGNSNYEQYF. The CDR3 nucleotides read TGTGCCAGCGCTCGGGGGGGCAATTCCAACTACGAGCAGTACTTC.

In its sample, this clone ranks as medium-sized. The DNA of the CDR3 is TGTGCCAGCAGTGCCCGGCCTAGCTCCTACAATGAGCAGTTCTTC. It specifies CASSARPSSYNEQFF. The V call is TRBV6-4, the J call TRBJ2-1; D uncertain. Trimming shortened V by 4 bases and J by 0 bases, and 10 bases separated the two germline ends. Germline CDR1 and CDR2: MRHNA and SNTAGT. CDR3 length: 15 residues.

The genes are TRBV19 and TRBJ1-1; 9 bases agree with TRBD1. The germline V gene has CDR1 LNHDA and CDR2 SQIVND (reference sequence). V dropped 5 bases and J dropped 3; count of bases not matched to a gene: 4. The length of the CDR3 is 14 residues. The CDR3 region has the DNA TGTGCCAGTAGTTCGGGACAGGGCCACACTGAAGCTTTCTTT. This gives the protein CASSSGQGHTEAFF. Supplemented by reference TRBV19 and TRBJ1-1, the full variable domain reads DGGITQSPKYLFRKEGQNVTLSCEQNLNHDAMYWYRQDPGQGLRLIYYSQIVNDFQKGDIAEGYSVSREKKESFPLTVTSAQKNPTAFYLCASSSGQGHTEAFFGQGTRLTVV.

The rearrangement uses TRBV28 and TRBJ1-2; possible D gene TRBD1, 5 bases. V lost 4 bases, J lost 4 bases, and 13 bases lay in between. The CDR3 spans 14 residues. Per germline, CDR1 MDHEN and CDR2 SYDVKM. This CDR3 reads CASSSGGGPYGYTF. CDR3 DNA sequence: TGTGCCAGCAGTTCGGGGGGGGGTCCCTATGGCTACACCTTC.

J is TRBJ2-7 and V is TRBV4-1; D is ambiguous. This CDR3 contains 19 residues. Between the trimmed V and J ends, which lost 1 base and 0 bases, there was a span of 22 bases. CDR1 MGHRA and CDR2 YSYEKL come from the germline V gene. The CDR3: CASSQVPTERRWSSYEQYF. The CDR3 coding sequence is TGCGCCAGCAGCCAAGTACCTACGGAAAGGAGATGGAGCTCCTACGAGCAGTACTTC.

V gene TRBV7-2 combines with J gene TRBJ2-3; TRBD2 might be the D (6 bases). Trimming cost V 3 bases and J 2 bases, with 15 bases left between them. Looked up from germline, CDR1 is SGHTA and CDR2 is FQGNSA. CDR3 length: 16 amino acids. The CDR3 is CASSLGPGTYTDTQYF. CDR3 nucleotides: TGTGCCAGCAGCTTGGGCCCCGGGACTTACACAGATACGCAGTATTTT.

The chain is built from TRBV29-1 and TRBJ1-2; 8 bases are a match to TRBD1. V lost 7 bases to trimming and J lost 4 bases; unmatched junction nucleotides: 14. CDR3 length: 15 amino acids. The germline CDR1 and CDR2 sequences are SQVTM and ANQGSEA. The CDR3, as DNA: TGCAGCGCGATAATCCCAGACAGGGGACTCTATGGCTACACCTTC. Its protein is CSAIIPDRGLYGYTF.

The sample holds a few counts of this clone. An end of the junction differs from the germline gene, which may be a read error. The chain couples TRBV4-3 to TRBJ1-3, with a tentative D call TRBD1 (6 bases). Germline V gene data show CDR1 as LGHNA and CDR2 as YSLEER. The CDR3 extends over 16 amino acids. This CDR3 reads CASSQALYRAGDTIYF. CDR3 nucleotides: TGCGCCAGCAGCCAAGCGCTGTACAGGGCTGGAGACACCATATATTTT.

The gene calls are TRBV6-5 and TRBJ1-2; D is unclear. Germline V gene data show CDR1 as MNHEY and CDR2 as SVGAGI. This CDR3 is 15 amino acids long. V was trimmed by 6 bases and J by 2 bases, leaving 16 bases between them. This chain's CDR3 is CASSKLDTMNYGYTF. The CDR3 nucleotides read TGTGCCAGCAGCAAACTCGACACCATGAACTATGGCTACACCTTC.

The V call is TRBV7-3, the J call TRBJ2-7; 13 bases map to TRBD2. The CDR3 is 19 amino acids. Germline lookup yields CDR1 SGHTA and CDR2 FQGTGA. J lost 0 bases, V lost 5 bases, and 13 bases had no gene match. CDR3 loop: CASSQRLAGGPMSSYEQYF. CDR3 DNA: TGTGCCAGCAGCCAGAGACTAGCGGGAGGACCGATGAGCTCCTACGAGCAGTACTTC.

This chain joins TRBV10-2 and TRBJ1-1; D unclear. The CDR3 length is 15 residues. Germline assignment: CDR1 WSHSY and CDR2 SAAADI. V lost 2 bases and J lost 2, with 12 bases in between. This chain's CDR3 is CASSETPISNTEAFF. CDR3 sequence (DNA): TGCGCCAGCAGTGAGACTCCGATCTCAAACACTGAAGCTTTCTTT.

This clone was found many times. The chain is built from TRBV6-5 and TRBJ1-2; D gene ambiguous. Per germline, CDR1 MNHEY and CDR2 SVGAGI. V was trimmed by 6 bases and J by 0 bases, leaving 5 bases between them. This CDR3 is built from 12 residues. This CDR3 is CASRQSNYGYTF. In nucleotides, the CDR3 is TGTGCCAGCAGACAGTCTAACTATGGCTACACCTTC.

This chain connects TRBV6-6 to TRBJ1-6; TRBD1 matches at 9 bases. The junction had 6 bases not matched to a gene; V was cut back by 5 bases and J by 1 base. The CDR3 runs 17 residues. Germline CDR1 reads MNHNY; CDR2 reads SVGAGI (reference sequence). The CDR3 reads CASSRNRGHSYNSPLHF. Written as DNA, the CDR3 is TGTGCCAGCAGTCGCAACAGGGGGCATTCCTATAATTCACCCCTCCACTTT.

The CDR3 DNA sequence: TGTGCCATCAGCGGACTAGCGGCCGGGGAGCTGTTTTTT. Protein sequence: CAISGLAAGELFF. The V and J genes are TRBV10-3 and TRBJ2-2, with 10 bases that match TRBD2. The CDR3 runs to 13 residues. Germline CDR1 reads ENHRY; CDR2 reads SYGVKD. J gave up 6 bases and V 6 bases, and 1 base lay outside the gene matches.

The DNA for the CDR3 is TGCAGTGCCGCGACAGGGGGACCCCTCCACTTT. This codes for CSAATGGPLHF. The gene calls are TRBV20-1 and TRBJ1-6; TRBD1 matches 9 bases. J lost 12 bases, V lost 6 bases, and 3 bases had no gene match. Germline assignment: CDR1 DFQATT and CDR2 SNEGSKA (reference sequence). The CDR3 spans 11 residues.

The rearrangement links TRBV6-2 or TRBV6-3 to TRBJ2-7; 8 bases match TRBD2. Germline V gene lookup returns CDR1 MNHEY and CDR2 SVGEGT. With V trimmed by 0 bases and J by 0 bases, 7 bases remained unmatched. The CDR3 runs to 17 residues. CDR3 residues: CASSYSLRTSRSYEQYF. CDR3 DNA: TGTGCCAGCAGTTACTCGCTCCGGACTAGCCGCTCCTACGAGCAGTACTTC.